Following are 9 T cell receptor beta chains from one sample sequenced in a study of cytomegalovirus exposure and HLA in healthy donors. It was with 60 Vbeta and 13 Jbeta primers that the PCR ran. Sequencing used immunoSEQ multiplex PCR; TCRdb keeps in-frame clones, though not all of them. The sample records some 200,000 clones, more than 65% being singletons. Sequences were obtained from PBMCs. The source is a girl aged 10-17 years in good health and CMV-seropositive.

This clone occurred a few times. CDR3 coding DNA: TGCGCCAGCAGCCAAGAAACTAGCGGGGGCACAGATACGCAGTATTTT. The encoded protein is CASSQETSGGTDTQYF. The chain employs TRBV4-3 and TRBJ2-3, with 10 bases identical to TRBD2. The CDR3 is made up of 16 amino acids. Germline V CDR1 and CDR2: LGHNA, YSLEER. V dropped 0 bases and J dropped 1; count of bases not matched to a gene: 1.

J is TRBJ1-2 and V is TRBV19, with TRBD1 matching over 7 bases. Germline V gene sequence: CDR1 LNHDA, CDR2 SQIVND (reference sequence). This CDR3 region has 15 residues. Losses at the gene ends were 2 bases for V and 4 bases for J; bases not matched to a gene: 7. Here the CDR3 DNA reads TGTGCCAGTAGTATAACAGGGGTGGCGGGCTATGGCTACACCTTC. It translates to CASSITGVAGYGYTF.

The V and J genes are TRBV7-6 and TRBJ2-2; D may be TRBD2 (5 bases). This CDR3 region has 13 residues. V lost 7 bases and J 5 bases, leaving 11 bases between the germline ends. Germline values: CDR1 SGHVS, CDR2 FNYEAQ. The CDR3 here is CASTLSETGELFF. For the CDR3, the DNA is TGTGCCAGCACCCTTAGCGAAACCGGGGAGCTGTTTTTT.

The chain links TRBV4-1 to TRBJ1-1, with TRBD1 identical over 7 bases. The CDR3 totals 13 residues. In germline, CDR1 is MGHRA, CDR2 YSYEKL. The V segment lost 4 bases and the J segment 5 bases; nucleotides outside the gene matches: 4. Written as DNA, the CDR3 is TGCGCCAGCAGCCTCCTACAGGGGACTGAAGCTTTCTTT. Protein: CASSLLQGTEAFF.

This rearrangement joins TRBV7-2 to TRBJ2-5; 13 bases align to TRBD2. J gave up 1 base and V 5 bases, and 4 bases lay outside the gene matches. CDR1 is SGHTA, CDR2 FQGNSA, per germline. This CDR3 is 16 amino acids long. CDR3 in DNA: TGTGCCAGCAGCCTGGGACTAGCGGGGCCCCAAGAGACCCAGTACTTC. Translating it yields CASSLGLAGPQETQYF.

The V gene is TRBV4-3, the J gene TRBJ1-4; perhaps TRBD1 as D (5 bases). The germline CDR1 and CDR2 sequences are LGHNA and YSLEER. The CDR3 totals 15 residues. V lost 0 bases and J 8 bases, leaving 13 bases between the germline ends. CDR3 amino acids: CASSQDWGGGEKLFF. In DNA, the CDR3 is TGCGCCAGCAGCCAAGATTGGGGGGGAGGGGAAAAACTGTTTTTT.

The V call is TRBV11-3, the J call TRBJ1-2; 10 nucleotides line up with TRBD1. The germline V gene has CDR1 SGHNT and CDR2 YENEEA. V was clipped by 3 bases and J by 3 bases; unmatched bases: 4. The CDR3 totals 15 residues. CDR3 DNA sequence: TGTGCCAGCAGCTTGGGACAGGGGATGGACTATGGCTACACCTTC. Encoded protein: CASSLGQGMDYGYTF.

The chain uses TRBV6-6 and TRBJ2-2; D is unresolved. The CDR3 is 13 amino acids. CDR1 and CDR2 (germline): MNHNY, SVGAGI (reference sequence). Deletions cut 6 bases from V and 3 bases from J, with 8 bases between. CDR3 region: CASRQEYTGELFF. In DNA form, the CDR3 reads TGTGCCAGCAGACAAGAATACACCGGGGAGCTGTTTTTT.

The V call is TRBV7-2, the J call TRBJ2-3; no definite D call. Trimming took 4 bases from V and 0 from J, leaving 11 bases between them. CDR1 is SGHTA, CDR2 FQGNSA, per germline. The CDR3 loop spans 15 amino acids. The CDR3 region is CASSSQRTSTDTQYF. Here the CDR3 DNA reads TGTGCCAGCAGCTCTCAGCGAACTAGCACAGATACGCAGTATTTT.